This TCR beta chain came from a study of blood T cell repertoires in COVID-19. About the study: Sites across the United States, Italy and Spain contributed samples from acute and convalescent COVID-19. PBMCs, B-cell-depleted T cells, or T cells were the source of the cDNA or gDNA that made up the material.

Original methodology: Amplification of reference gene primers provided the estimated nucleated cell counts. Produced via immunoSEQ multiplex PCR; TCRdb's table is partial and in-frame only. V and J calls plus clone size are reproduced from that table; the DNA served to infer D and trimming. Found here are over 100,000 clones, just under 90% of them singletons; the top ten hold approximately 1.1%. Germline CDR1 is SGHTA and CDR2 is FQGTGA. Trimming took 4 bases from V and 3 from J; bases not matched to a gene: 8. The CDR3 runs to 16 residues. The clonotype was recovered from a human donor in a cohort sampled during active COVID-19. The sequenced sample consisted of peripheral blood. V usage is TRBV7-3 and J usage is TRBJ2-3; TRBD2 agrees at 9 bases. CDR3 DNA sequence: TGTGCCAGCAGCTCGTTAGCGGGAGTGGGTACAGATACGCAGTATTTT. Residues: CASSSLAGVGTDTQYF.